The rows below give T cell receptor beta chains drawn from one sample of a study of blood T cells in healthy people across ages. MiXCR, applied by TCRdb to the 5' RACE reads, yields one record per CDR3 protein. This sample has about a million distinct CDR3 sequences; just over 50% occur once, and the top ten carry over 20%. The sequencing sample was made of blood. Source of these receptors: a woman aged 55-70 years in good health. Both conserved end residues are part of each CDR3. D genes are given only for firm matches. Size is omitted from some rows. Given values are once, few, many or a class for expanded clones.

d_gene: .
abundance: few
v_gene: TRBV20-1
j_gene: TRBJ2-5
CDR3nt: TGCAGTGCCGCCAAGTCGGGACTAACGTATTGGGGGGCAGAGACCCAGTACTTC
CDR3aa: CSAAKSGLTYWGAETQYF

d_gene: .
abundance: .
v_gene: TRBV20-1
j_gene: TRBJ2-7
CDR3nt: TGCAGTGCCCGGAAGACGGGGGCGCGACAATACGAGCAGTACTTC
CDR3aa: CSARKTGARQYEQYF

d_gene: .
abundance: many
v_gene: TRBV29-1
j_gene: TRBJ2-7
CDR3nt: TGCAGCGTCCTAAATCCCTACGAGCAGTACTTC
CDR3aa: CSVLNPYEQYF

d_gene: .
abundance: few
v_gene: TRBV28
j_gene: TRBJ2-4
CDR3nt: TGTGCCAGCAGCTTATGGGGACAGGGTTCGGGAGGGCCCCTCCGGATTCAGTACTTC
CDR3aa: CASSLWGQGSGGPLRIQYF

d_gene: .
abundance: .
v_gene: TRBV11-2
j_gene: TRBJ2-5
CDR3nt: TGTGCCAGCAGCCCCCGGGACTCCCAACGGGAGACCCAGTACTTC
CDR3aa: CASSPRDSQRETQYF

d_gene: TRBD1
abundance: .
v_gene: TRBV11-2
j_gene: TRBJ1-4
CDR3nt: TGTGCCAGCAGCTACGGACAGGGCCCTGAAAAACTGTTTTTT
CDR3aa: CASSYGQGPEKLFF

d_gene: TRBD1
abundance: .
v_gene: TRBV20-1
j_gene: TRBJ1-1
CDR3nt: TGCAGTGCTTCCCTGACAGGGGGGTATACTGAAGCTTTCTTT
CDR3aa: CSASLTGGYTEAFF

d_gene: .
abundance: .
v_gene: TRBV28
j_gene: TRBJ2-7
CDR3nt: TGTGCCAGCATGGGGGGCGAAACCTACGAGCAGTACTTC
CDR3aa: CASMGGETYEQYF

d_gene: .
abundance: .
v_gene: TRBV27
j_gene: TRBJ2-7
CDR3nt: TGTGCCAGCAGTTACCGGGACGTGCCCGAGCAGTACTTC
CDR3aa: CASSYRDVPEQYF

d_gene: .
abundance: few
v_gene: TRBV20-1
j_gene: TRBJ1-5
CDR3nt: TGCAGTGCTAGAGGAGGGGCGAACAGCAATCAGCCCCAGCATTTT
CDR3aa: CSARGGANSNQPQHF

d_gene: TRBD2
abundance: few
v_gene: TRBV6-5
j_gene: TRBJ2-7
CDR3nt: TGTGCCAGCAGTTACGTTATAGCGGGAGCAGGGTCCTACGAGCAGTACTTC
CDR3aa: CASSYVIAGAGSYEQYF

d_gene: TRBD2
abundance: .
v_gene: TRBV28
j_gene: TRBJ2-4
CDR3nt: TGTGCCAGCAGTCGCACCCTACTAGCGGGAGGGTCCAAAAACATTCAGTACTTC
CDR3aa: CASSRTLLAGGSKNIQYF

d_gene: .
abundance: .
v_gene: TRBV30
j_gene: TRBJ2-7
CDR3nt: TGTGCCTGGAGTGTAGGTGGGAATACCTACGAGCAGTACTTC
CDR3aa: CAWSVGGNTYEQYF

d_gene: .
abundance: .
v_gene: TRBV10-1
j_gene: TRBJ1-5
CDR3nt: TGCGCCAGCAGTGAGTCGACAGTCCAGCCCCAGCATTTT
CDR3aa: CASSESTVQPQHF

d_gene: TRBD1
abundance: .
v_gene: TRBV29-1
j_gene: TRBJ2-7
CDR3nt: TGCAGCGGGGGACAGGGGGTCTCCTACGAGCAGTACTTC
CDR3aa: CSGGQGVSYEQYF

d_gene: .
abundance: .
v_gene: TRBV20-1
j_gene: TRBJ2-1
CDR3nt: TGCAGTGCTCCCCAGCAGGGGACTTTGGAAGAGCAGTTCTTC
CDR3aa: CSAPQQGTLEEQFF

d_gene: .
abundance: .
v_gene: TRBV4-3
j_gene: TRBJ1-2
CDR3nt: TGCGCCAGCAGCCAAGGCATAGGCAGCAACTATGGCTACACCTTC
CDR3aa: CASSQGIGSNYGYTF

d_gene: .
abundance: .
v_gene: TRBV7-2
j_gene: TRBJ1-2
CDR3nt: TGTGCCAGCAGCCCACGAGATGGCTACACCTTC
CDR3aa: CASSPRDGYTF

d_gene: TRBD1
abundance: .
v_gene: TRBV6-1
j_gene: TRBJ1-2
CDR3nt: TGTGCCAGCAGTGAAGACGGTGGCCCGACAGGGGATGGCTACACCTTC
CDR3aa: CASSEDGGPTGDGYTF

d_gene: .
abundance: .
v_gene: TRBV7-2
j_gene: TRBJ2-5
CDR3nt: TGTGCCAGCGGGTTTATTGGGCAGGTTGTCGCGGCCCAGTACTTC
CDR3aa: CASGFIGQVVAAQYF

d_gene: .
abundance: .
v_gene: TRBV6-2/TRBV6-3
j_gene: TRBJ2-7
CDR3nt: TGTGCCAGCAGTTACATCTGGGCCCCTTACGAGCAGTACTTC
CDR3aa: CASSYIWAPYEQYF

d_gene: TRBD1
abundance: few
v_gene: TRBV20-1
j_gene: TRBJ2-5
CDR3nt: TGCAGTGCTAGTCCCCTGGCCGGACAGGGGATGCAAGAGACCCAGTACTTC
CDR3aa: CSASPLAGQGMQETQYF

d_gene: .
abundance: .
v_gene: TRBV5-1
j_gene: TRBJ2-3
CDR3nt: TGCGCCAGCTCCGCGGGATCAAGCACAGATACGCAGTATTTT
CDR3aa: CASSAGSSTDTQYF

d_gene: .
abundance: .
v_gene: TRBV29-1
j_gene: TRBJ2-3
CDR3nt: TGCAGCGTCCTTAGTACAGATACGCAGTATTTT
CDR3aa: CSVLSTDTQYF

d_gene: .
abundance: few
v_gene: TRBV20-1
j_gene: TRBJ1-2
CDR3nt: TGCAGTGCTAGAGAGGGAATCTATGGCTACACCTTC
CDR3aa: CSAREGIYGYTF

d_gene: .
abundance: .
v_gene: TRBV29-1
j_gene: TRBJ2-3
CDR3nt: TGCAGCGTTACACATGTAGCTAGCACAGATACGCAGTATTTT
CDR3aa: CSVTHVASTDTQYF

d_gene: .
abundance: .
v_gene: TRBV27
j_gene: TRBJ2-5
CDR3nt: TGTGCCAGCAGTTTAGTTGGGAGTCGGGTAGGGGAGCAGTACTTC
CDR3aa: CASSLVGSRVGEQYF

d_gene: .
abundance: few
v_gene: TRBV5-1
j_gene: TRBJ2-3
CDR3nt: TGCGCCAGCAGCTCCTCTTTGGTCCGGGACATAAGTGATACGCAGTATTTT
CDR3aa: CASSSSLVRDISDTQYF

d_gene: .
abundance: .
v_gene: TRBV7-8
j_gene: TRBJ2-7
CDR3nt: TGTGCCAGCAGCTGCCGCGGTCCCTACGAGCAGTACTTC
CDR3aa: CASSCRGPYEQYF

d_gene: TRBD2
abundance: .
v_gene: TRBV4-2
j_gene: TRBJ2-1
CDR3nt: TGTGCCAGCAGCCCCTCGGGGACTAGCGCCTACAATGAGCAGTTCTTC
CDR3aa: CASSPSGTSAYNEQFF

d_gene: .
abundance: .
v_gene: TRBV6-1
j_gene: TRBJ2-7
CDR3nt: TGTGCCAGCATTAAGATCCCCGAGGGGGGATACGAGCAGTACTTC
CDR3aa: CASIKIPEGGYEQYF

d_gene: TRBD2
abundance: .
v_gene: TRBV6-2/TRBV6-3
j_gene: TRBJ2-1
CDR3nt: TGTGCCAGCAGTTACTCTAGACTAGCGGGAGATCTGGGCTACAATGAGCAGTTCTTC
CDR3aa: CASSYSRLAGDLGYNEQFF

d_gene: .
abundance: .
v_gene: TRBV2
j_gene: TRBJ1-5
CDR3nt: TGTGCCAGCAGTACTCAGGGTATTCAACAGCCCCAGCATTTT
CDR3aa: CASSTQGIQQPQHF

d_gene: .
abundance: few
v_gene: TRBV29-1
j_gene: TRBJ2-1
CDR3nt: TGCCAGGTGGGGCAGTCCCATGAGCAGTTCTTC
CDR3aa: CQVGQSHEQFF

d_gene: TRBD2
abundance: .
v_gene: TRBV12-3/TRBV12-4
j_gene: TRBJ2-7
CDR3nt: TGTGCCAGCAGCAACACTCGGGGGGGGGACGAGCAGTACTTC
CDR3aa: CASSNTRGGDEQYF

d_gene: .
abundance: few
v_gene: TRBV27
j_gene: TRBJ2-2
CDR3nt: TGTGCCAGCAGTTTAGGGACAACGAACACCGGGGAGCTGTTTTTT
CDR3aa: CASSLGTTNTGELFF

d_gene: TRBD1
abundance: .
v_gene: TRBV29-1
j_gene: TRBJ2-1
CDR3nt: TGCAGCGGAGGGGACAGAGCATACAATGAGCAGTTCTTC
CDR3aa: CSGGDRAYNEQFF

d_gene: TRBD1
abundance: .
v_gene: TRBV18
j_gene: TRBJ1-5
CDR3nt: TGTACCAGCTCACCAACAGGGGTACAGCCCCAGCATTTT
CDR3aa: CTSSPTGVQPQHF

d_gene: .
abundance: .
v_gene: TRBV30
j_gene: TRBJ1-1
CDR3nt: TGTGCCTGGAGCCTACGAGGGGGGGGGAGGGTGAACACTGAAGCTTTCTTT
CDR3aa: CAWSLRGGGRVNTEAFF

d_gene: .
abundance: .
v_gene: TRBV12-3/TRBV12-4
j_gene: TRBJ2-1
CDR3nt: TGTGCCAGCAGTTTAGCGCAGACTAGCTACAATGAGCAGTTCTTC
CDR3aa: CASSLAQTSYNEQFF

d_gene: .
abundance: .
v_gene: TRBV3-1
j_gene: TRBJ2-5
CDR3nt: TGTGCCAGCAGCCAAGTTCTCGCGGCTCAGTACCAAGAGACCCAGTACTTC
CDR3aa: CASSQVLAAQYQETQYF

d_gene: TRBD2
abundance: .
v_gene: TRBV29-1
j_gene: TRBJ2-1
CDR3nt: TGCAGCGTAGGTAGCGGGCTATACAATGAGCAGTTCTTC
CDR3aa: CSVGSGLYNEQFF

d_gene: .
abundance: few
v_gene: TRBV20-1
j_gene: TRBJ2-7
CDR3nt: TGCAGTGCTAGAGAACGCGGGCAGGGAGGCGCCCGTCAGTACTTC
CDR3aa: CSARERGQGGARQYF

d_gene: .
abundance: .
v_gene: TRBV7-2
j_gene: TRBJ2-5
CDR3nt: TGTGCCAGCAGCTTTGGGCTAGGTGGGGGAGAGACCCAGTACTTC
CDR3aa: CASSFGLGGGETQYF

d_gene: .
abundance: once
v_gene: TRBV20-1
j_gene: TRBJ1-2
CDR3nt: TGCAGTGCTCTAGGCAGGAGTAGCTATGGCTACACCTTC
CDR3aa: CSALGRSSYGYTF

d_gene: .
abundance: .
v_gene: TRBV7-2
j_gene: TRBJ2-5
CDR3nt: TGTGCCAGCAGCTCCTATCTAGAGCAGTACTTC
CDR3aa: CASSSYLEQYF

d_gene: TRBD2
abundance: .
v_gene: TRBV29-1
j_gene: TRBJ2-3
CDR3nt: TGCAGCGTTGTGCGGGAGATGACAGATACGCAGTATTTT
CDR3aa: CSVVREMTDTQYF